This paragraph reports one T cell receptor beta chain. Its antigen remains unknown. This record belongs to a study of shared clonotypes between healthy human individuals. Whole-study findings and limits: Generally, naive subsets (rather than memory subsets) showed larger estimated richness. Few donors restricted represented genetic and exposure-history diversity.

A deep-level run was used for the assay. The assay was immunoSEQ multiplex PCR, and TCRdb's table has in-frame clones only and misses some. The table has 2 million to 2.5 million clones, around 92% seen once. V was pared by 2 bases and J by 2 bases, with 11 bases between. This CDR3 is 14 amino acids long. CDR1 is GTSNPN, CDR2 SVGIG, per germline (reference sequence). The sequence was collected from a man aged 18 to 29 in good health. Some clones in this sample may be carry-over from other donors' samples. The V and J genes are TRBV30 and TRBJ2-3; D ambiguous. Material for sequencing was naive CD4+ T cells from PBMCs. As to subset: CD45RA+ positively selected. CDR3 amino acids: CAWSPKILTDTQYF. The CDR3 DNA follows: TGTGCCTGGAGTCCCAAGATACTCACAGATACGCAGTATTTT.